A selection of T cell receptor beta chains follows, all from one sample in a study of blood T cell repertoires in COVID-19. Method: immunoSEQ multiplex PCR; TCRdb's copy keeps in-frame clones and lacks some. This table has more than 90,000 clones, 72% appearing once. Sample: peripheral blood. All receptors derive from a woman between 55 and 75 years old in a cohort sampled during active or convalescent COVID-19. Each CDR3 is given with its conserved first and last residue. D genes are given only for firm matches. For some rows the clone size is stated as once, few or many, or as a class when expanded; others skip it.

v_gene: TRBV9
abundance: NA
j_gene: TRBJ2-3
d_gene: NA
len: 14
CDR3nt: TGTGCCAGCAGCGTGTCTATACGCACAGATACGCAGTATTTT
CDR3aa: CASSVSIRTDTQYF

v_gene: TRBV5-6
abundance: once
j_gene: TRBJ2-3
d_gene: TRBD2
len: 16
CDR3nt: TGTGCCAGCAGCTTAACGACTAGCGGGGGGAGTGATACGCAGTATTTT
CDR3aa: CASSLTTSGGSDTQYF

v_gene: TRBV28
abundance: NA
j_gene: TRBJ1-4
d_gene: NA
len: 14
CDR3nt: TGTGCCAGCAGTGAAAATGGCCGGGAGGAAAAACTGTTTTTT
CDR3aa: CASSENGREEKLFF

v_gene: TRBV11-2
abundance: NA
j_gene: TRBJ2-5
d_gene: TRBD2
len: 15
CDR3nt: TGTGCCAGCAGCTTTAGCGGGGGCTTCCAAGAGACCCAGTACTTC
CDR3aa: CASSFSGGFQETQYF

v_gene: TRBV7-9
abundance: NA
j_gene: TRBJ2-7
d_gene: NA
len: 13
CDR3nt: TGTGCCAGCAGCTTAGAGGCCCGGGGGGAGCAGTACTTC
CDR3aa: CASSLEARGEQYF

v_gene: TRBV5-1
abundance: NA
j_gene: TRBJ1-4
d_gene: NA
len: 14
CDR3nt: TGCGCCAGCAGCTCGACAGGATTTAATGAAAAACTGTTTTTT
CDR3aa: CASSSTGFNEKLFF

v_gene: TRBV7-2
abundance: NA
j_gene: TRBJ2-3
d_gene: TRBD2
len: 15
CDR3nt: TGTGCCAGCAGCCCAAAACTAGCGGGGTCAGATACGCAGTATTTT
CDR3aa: CASSPKLAGSDTQYF

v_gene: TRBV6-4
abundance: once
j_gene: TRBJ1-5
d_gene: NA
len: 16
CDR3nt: TGTGCCAGCAGCCCACCCACCTTGACAGGCAACCAGCCCCAGCATTTT
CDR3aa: CASSPPTLTGNQPQHF

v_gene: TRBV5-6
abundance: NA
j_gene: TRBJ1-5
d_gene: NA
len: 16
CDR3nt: TGTGCCAGCAGCTGGGGCTTGGAAAATAGCAATCAGCCCCAGCATTTT
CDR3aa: CASSWGLENSNQPQHF

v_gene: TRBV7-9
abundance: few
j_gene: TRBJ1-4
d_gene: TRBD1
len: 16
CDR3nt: TGTGCCAGCAGCCGACACCGGGACAGGGGCCGGGAAAAACTGTTTTTT
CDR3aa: CASSRHRDRGREKLFF

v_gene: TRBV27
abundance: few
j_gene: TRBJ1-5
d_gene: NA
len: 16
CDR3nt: TGTGCCAGCAGTGCTACAGGCAACTATAGCAATCAGCCCCAGCATTTT
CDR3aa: CASSATGNYSNQPQHF

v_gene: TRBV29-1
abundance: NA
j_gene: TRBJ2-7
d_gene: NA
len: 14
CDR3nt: TGCAGCGCTGACCTGGGAGACGGGTACTACGAGCAGTACTTC
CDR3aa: CSADLGDGYYEQYF

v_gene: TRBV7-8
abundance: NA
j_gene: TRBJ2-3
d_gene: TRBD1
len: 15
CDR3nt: TGTGCCAGCAGTCGCCGACAGGGGTCGACAGATACGCAGTATTTT
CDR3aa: CASSRRQGSTDTQYF

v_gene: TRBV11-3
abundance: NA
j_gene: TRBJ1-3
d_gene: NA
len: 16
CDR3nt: TGTGCCAGCAGCTTAGTGGTAGGGAGCTCTGGAAACACCATATATTTT
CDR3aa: CASSLVVGSSGNTIYF

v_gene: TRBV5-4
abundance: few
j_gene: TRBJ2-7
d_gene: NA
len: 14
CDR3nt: TGTGCCAGCAGCTTGGTTCAGGGGTCTTACGAGCAGTACTTC
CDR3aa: CASSLVQGSYEQYF

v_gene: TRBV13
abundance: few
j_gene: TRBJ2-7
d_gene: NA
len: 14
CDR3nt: TGTGCCAGCAGCTTCCGGGACTTTTCCTACGAGCAGTACTTC
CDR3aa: CASSFRDFSYEQYF

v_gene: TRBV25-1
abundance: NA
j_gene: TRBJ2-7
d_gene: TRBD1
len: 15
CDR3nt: TGTGCCAGCAGTGTGGGGACAGGGGGCCGCTACGAGCAGTACTTC
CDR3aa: CASSVGTGGRYEQYF

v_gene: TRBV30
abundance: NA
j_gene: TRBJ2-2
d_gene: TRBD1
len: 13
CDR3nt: TGTGCCTGGGGGACAGGAAACACCGGGGAGCTGTTTTTT
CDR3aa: CAWGTGNTGELFF

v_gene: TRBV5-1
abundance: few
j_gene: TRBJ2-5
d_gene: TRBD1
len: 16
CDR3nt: TGCGCCAGCAGCTTGGGTGGGACAGGGCAACAAGAGACCCAGTACTTC
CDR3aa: CASSLGGTGQQETQYF